These 14 T cell receptor beta chains share one sample of origin, sequenced in a study of cytomegalovirus exposure and HLA in healthy donors. Primers for the PCR totalled 60 Vbeta and 13 Jbeta. TCRdb's copy holds only in-frame clones and misses some; the assay was immunoSEQ multiplex PCR. The data show about 120,000 clones, under 90% seen once. The sample consisted of PBMCs. All receptors come from a woman aged 40 to 55 in good health and CMV-seropositive.

The chain carries TRBV19 and TRBJ2-3, with a tentative D call TRBD1 (6 bases). CDR1 is LNHDA and CDR2 is SQIVND in the germline V gene (reference sequence). The V and J ends lost 4 bases and 6 bases respectively, with 17 bases between them. CDR3 size: 15 residues. DNA of the CDR3: TGTGCCAGTAGTACTGGGGGCCGCGTTTTGGATACGCAGTATTTT. Encoded protein: CASSTGGRVLDTQYF.

In nucleotides, the CDR3 is TGTGCCAGCAGCTTAGGGGGCGCAGACTATGGCTACACCTTC. It encodes CASSLGGADYGYTF. The chain is built from TRBV5-4 and TRBJ1-2, with 7 bases matching TRBD1. Germline lookup yields CDR1 SGHNT and CDR2 YYREEE (reference sequence). Germline trimming cut 2 bases from V and 3 bases from J; bases unmatched to any gene: 4. The CDR3 loop spans 14 amino acids.

The rearrangement joins TRBV4-2 to TRBJ1-1; D perhaps matches TRBD1 (6 bases). The V end lost 4 bases, the J end lost 5 bases, and 14 bases lay between the germline ends. The V gene's germline CDR1 is LGHNA and CDR2 YNFKEQ. CDR3 size: 14 residues. In nucleotides, the CDR3 is TGTGCCAGCAGCCCCCCAGGGGTGGTAACTGAAGCTTTCTTT. This codes for CASSPPGVVTEAFF.

The rearrangement uses TRBV5-1 and TRBJ2-1, with a tentative D call TRBD2 (5 bases). V was trimmed by 3 bases and J by 4 bases, leaving 8 bases between them. CDR3 size: 13 residues. CDR1 and CDR2 (germline): SGHRS, YFSETQ. The DNA for the CDR3 is TGCGCCAGCAGCTACGAGGGATACAATGAGCAGTTCTTC. Translated: CASSYEGYNEQFF.

V and J are TRBV7-8 and TRBJ1-3; a possible D gene is TRBD1 (6 bases). The CDR3 totals 17 residues. V was pared by 6 bases and J by 0 bases, with 18 bases between. CDR1 and CDR2 from the germline V gene are SGHVS and FQNEAQ. The CDR3 nucleotides read TGTGCCAGCAGTCGAGTTCAGGGACACCACTCTGGAAACACCATATATTTT. As protein: CASSRVQGHHSGNTIYF.

This chain links TRBV13 with TRBJ2-1, with no clear D. The CDR3 covers 14 residues. CDR1 and CDR2 (germline): PRHDT, FYEKMQ (reference sequence). With 8 bases removed from V and 5 bases from J, the gap between germline ends came to 16 bases. The CDR3 coding sequence is TGTGCCAGCGGCTACAGAACCCTTGACAATGAGCAGTTCTTC. This translates into CASGYRTLDNEQFF.

The J gene is TRBJ1-1, the V gene TRBV6-6; possibly TRBD1 for D (5 bases). V lost 2 bases, J lost 5 bases, and 12 bases lay in between. The V gene's germline CDR1 is MNHNY and CDR2 SVGAGI (reference sequence). The CDR3 has 14 residues. The CDR3 region is CASSYDGAGTEAFF. The DNA for the CDR3 is TGTGCCAGCAGTTACGATGGGGCGGGGACTGAAGCTTTCTTT.

This clone was recorded once. The V call is TRBV7-6, the J call TRBJ2-1; tentatively, D is TRBD1 (5 bases). V was cut by 3 bases and J by 12 bases, with 15 bases left in between. The germline V gene has CDR1 SGHVS and CDR2 FNYEAQ. There are 13 residues in the CDR3. CDR3 protein: CASSFEPLRGQFF. Written as DNA, the CDR3 is TGTGCCAGCAGCTTCGAACCTCTTAGGGGGCAGTTCTTC.

This chain uses TRBV6-4 with TRBJ2-1; 7 bases match TRBD2. Trimming took 0 bases from V and 7 from J; bases not matched to a gene: 6. The CDR3 sequence is 15 residues long. Germline V gene sequence: CDR1 MRHNA, CDR2 SNTAGT. CDR3 nucleotide sequence: TGTGCCAGCAGTGACTCGTGGACTAGTGTTAATGAGCAGTTCTTC. It codes for CASSDSWTSVNEQFF.

The gene calls are TRBV15 and TRBJ2-1; 9 bases line up with TRBD2. CDR1 is LNHNV, CDR2 YYDKDF, per germline (reference sequence). Losses at the gene ends were 6 bases for V and 6 bases for J; bases not matched to a gene: 15. The CDR3 extends over 17 amino acids. CDR3 region: CATREGTGTSFPNEQFF. In nucleotides, the CDR3 is TGTGCCACCAGGGAGGGGACCGGGACTAGCTTTCCCAATGAGCAGTTCTTC.

V and J are TRBV28 and TRBJ2-7; 10 nucleotides align to TRBD1. The CDR3 runs to 15 residues. Germline CDR1 and CDR2: MDHEN and SYDVKM. The trim removed 5 bases at V and 5 bases at J, leaving 9 bases unmatched. In nucleotides, the CDR3 is TGTGCCAGCAGTGCCTCGGGACAGGGGAGGCACGAGCAGTACTTC. Translating gives CASSASGQGRHEQYF.

This clone showed up just a few times. This chain links TRBV28 with TRBJ2-3; 8 bases agree with TRBD2. This CDR3 is built from 15 residues. Germline V gene sequence: CDR1 MDHEN, CDR2 SYDVKM. Trimming at V came to 6 bases and at J to 2 bases, leaving 7 bases not matched to a gene. CDR3 protein: CASSPPGLVTDTQYF. The CDR3 DNA sequence: TGTGCCAGCAGCCCGCCGGGACTAGTCACAGATACGCAGTATTTT.

The CDR3 DNA reads TGTGCCAGCAGCTTAGGGACAGGGGACAGCGAGCAGTACTTC. As protein: CASSLGTGDSEQYF. The chain links TRBV5-5 to TRBJ2-7; 10 bases align to TRBD1. There are 14 residues in the CDR3. Germline V lookup: CDR1 SGHKS, CDR2 YYEKEE (reference sequence). V lost 2 bases, J lost 6 bases, and 5 bases stayed unmatched.

This clone was seen more than once but under ten times. The V gene is TRBV4-2, the J gene TRBJ2-7; unclear D gene. With 6 bases removed from V and 3 bases from J, the gap between germline ends came to 12 bases. The CDR3 covers 13 residues. The V gene's germline CDR1 is LGHNA and CDR2 YNFKEQ. CDR3 in DNA: TGTGCCAGCAGTGGCGGTCGAAACTACGAGCAGTACTTC. This translates into CASSGGRNYEQYF.